The entry below describes one T cell receptor beta chain. Its antigen is not known. TCRdb re-called the PCR reads through MiXCR, storing one row per CDR3 protein. In the table there are some 22,000 distinct CDR3 sequences, under 65% of which are singletons. The source of the sample is a study of vaccination and CD4 T cells after COVID-19. The study, taken as a whole, reports: Nearly all convalescent vaccine-specific clones, 304 of 307, recognized only SARS-CoV-2 spike.

This CDR3 region has 14 residues. The V gene lost 10 bases and the J gene lost 6 bases, with 18 bases spanning the gap. Germline V gene sequence: CDR1 MNHNS, CDR2 SASEGT. The clonotype was recovered from a human donor who had recovered from COVID-19. This sample comprised CD4+ T cells from blood, obtained before SARS-CoV-2 vaccination. This rearrangement joins TRBV6-1 to TRBJ2-2; D assignment may be TRBD1 or TRBD2 (5 bases each). CDR3 sequence: CATKKGEFAGELFF. DNA of the CDR3: TGTGCCACTAAAAAAGGGGAGTTTGCCGGGGAGCTGTTTTTT.